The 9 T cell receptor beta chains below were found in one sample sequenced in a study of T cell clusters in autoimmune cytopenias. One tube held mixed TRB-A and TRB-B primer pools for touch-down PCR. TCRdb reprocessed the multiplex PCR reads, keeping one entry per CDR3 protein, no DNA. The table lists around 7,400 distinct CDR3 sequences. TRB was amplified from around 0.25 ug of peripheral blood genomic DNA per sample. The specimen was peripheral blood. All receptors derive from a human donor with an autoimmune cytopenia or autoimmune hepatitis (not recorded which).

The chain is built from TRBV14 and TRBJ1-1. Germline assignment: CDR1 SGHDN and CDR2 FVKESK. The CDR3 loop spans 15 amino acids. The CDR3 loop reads CASSQAKGLSPEAFF.

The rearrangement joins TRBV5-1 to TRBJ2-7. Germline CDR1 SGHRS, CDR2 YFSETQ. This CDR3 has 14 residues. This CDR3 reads CASSFTIQSYEQYF.

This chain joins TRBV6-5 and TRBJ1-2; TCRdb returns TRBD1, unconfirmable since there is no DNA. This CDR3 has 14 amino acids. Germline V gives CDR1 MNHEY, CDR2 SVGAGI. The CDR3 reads CASSEPRTGIASTF.

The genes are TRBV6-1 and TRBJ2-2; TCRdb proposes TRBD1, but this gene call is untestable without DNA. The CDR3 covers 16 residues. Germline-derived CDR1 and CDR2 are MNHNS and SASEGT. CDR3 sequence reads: CASRPPGTANTGELFF.

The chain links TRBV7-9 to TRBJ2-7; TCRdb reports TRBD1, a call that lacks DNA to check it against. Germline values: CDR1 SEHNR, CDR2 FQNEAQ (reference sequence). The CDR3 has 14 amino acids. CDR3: CASAVGTPPYEQYF.

The chain's CDR3 is CSARAATGKRGTQYF. The V and J genes are TRBV20-1 and TRBJ2-3; no DNA is available, so the TRBD2 call from TCRdb remains unchecked. This CDR3 is built from 15 residues. Germline V lookup: CDR1 DFQATT, CDR2 SNEGSKA (reference sequence).

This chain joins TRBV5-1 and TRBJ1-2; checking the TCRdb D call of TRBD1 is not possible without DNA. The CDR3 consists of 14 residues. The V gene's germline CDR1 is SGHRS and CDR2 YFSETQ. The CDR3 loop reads CASSLVAGGEGYTF.

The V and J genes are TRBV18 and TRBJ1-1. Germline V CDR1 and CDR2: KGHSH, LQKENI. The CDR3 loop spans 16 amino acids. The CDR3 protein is CASSPPTTFGDTEAFF.

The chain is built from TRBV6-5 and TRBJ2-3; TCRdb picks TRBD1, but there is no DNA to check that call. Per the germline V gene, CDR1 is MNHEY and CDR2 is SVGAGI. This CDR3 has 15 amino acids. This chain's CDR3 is CASRARVESTDTQYF.